The next 29 T cell receptor beta chains were all read from a single sample in a study of blood T cell repertoires in COVID-19. Using immunoSEQ multiplex PCR, the repertoire was profiled, and TCRdb retains in-frame clones only, with some absent. This repertoire shows fewer than 400,000 clones, 75% to 90% found once; its top ten account for 2.2%. The sample taken for sequencing was PBMCs or T cells enriched from blood (not recorded which). These receptors all stem from a man between 25 and 39 years old who had recovered from COVID-19.

This chain connects TRBV9 to TRBJ2-3, with D maybe TRBD2 (6 bases). The CDR3 extends over 17 amino acids. Germline lookup yields CDR1 SGDLS and CDR2 YYNGEE. The V and J ends lost 2 bases and 3 bases respectively, with 19 bases between them. CDR3 protein: CASSVALPGVGTDTQYF. CDR3 DNA: TGTGCCAGCAGCGTCGCCCTTCCGGGGGTGGGTACAGATACGCAGTATTTT. Using reference TRBV9 and TRBJ2-3 for the parts outside the CDR3, the full variable domain is DSGVTQTPKHLITATGQRVTLRCSPRSGDLSVYWYQQSLDQGLQFLIQYYNGEERAKGNILERFSAQQFPDLHSELNLSSLELGDSALYFCASSVALPGVGTDTQYFGPGTRLTVL.

CDR3 protein: CASQRTNRPTNYGYTF. For the CDR3, the DNA is TGTGCCAGCCAAAGGACCAACAGGCCGACTAACTATGGCTACACCTTC. This chain joins TRBV2 and TRBJ1-2; weak D call: TRBD1 (5 bases). Per germline, CDR1 SNHLY and CDR2 FYNNEI. Between the trimmed V and J ends, which lost 8 bases and 0 bases, there was a span of 19 bases. The CDR3 runs to 16 residues.

V and J are TRBV7-8 and TRBJ1-2; D might be TRBD1 (6 bases). CDR1 is SGHVS, CDR2 FQNEAQ, per germline. The V end lost 5 bases, the J end lost 5 bases, and 21 bases lay between the germline ends. The CDR3 runs 16 residues. The CDR3 is CASSPNRDIGSYGYTF. The CDR3 nucleotides are TGTGCCAGCAGCCCCAACCGGGACATCGGCTCGTATGGCTACACCTTC.

The CDR3 region is CASSTPGQGISGNTIYF. In nucleotides, the CDR3 is TGTGCCAGCAGTACCCCGGGACAGGGTATCTCCGGAAACACCATATATTTT. This chain joins TRBV9 and TRBJ1-3, with 9 bases identical to TRBD1. V trimming: 5 bases; J trimming: 4 bases; junction bases outside the gene matches: 13. This CDR3 is built from 17 residues. Germline V lookup: CDR1 SGDLS, CDR2 YYNGEE. Full variable domain (rest looked up from reference TRBV9 and TRBJ1-3): DSGVTQTPKHLITATGQRVTLRCSPRSGDLSVYWYQQSLDQGLQFLIQYYNGEERAKGNILERFSAQQFPDLHSELNLSSLELGDSALYFCASSTPGQGISGNTIYFGEGSWLTVV.

About this clone itself: This CDR3 is also generated by other DNA sequences in the sample. V gene TRBV6-5 combines with J gene TRBJ1-3; 9 nucleotides align to TRBD1. The CDR3 is made up of 13 amino acids. Germline trimming cut 6 bases from V and 4 bases from J; bases unmatched to any gene: 1. CDR1 and CDR2 from the germline V gene are MNHEY and SVGAGI. The CDR3 DNA reads TGTGCCAGCAGACAGGGGGCCGGAAACACCATATATTTT. This gives the protein CASRQGAGNTIYF.

V usage is TRBV30 and J usage is TRBJ2-5; D might be TRBD2 (6 bases). CDR3 length: 16 amino acids. The V and J ends lost 2 bases and 7 bases respectively, with 23 bases between them. Germline V gene data show CDR1 as GTSNPN and CDR2 as SVGIG (reference sequence). The CDR3 is CAWSTLAVLTRGTQYF. As DNA, the CDR3 is TGTGCCTGGAGTACATTAGCGGTGCTTACAAGAGGGACCCAGTACTTC. The complete variable domain, with remaining parts taken from reference TRBV30 and TRBJ2-5, reads SQTIHQWPATLVQPVGSPLSLECTVEGTSNPNLYWYRQAAGRGLQLLFYSVGIGQISSEVPQNLSASRPQDRQFILSSKKLLLSDSGFYLCAWSTLAVLTRGTQYFGPGTRLLVL.

The gene calls are TRBV20-1 and TRBJ1-1; D is possibly TRBD1 (6 bases). The CDR3 contains 15 residues. V gave up 3 bases and J gave up 5 bases, with 19 bases separating them. CDR1 and CDR2 (germline): DFQATT, SNEGSKA (reference sequence). The CDR3 loop is CSASHSEQGGTEAFF. CDR3 coding DNA: TGCAGTGCTAGTCATAGTGAACAGGGCGGAACTGAAGCTTTCTTT.

The genes are TRBV5-1 and TRBJ2-3; weak D call: TRBD2 (7 bases). Germline lookup yields CDR1 SGHRS and CDR2 YFSETQ. V lost 0 bases and J lost 3, with 14 bases in between. CDR3 length: 16 residues. For the CDR3, the DNA is TGCGCCAGCAGCTTGGCCGCGGGGGCGGGAACAGATACGCAGTATTTT. Encoded protein: CASSLAAGAGTDTQYF.

J is TRBJ2-5 and V is TRBV6-1, with a weak D call TRBD2 (6 bases). V lost 4 bases and J 3 bases, leaving 12 bases between the germline ends. The CDR3 consists of 14 residues. Germline CDR1 and CDR2: MNHNS and SASEGT. CDR3 in amino acids: CASSVASAKETQYF. Written as DNA, the CDR3 is TGTGCCAGCAGTGTAGCTAGCGCGAAAGAGACCCAGTACTTC.

This chain connects TRBV9 to TRBJ2-3, with D maybe TRBD2 (5 bases). The V gene's germline CDR1 is SGDLS and CDR2 YYNGEE. The CDR3 is made up of 14 amino acids. V lost 6 bases and J lost 0, with 11 bases in between. This CDR3 reads CASNRLTSTDTQYF. The CDR3, as DNA: TGTGCCAGCAATAGACTAACTAGCACAGATACGCAGTATTTT.

In the case of this clone: Other nucleotide sequences from this sample produce the same CDR3. The chain uses TRBV12-3 or TRBV12-4 and TRBJ2-7, with 10 bases lining up with TRBD1. The V and J ends lost 6 bases and 4 bases, in that order; junction bases with no gene match: 3. The CDR3 contains 13 residues. CDR3 sequence: CASSRDRGYEQYF. The CDR3, as DNA: TGTGCCAGCAGCCGGGACAGGGGTTACGAGCAGTACTTC.

Of note for this clone: The same CDR3 also results from other DNA sequences found in this sample. V and J are TRBV12-3 or TRBV12-4 and TRBJ2-5, with D hard to call. There are 12 residues in the CDR3. V lost 3 bases and J lost 3, with 5 bases in between. CDR3 amino acids: CASSFSEETQYF. CDR3 nucleotides: TGTGCCAGCAGTTTCAGCGAAGAGACCCAGTACTTC.

This clone was counted between two and nine times. CDR3 region: CASSIRPGQGYEQYF. The DNA of the CDR3 is TGTGCCAGTAGTATTAGGCCGGGACAGGGCTACGAGCAGTACTTC. The J gene is TRBJ2-7, the V gene TRBV19; 9 nucleotides agree with TRBD1. J lost 3 bases, V lost 3 bases, and 6 bases had no gene match. CDR3 length: 15 amino acids. Germline V CDR1 and CDR2: LNHDA, SQIVND (reference sequence). The full variable domain, in which reference TRBV19 and TRBJ2-7 provide the parts outside the CDR3, is DGGITQSPKYLFRKEGQNVTLSCEQNLNHDAMYWYRQDPGQGLRLIYYSQIVNDFQKGDIAEGYSVSREKKESFPLTVTSAQKNPTAFYLCASSIRPGQGYEQYFGPGTRLTVT.

The V and J genes are TRBV9 and TRBJ1-6, with D perhaps matching TRBD1 (5 bases). V lost 6 bases, J lost 8 bases, and 18 bases lay in between. Germline V gene data show CDR1 as SGDLS and CDR2 as YYNGEE. The CDR3 loop spans 15 amino acids. CDR3: CASTPEAGQHSPLHF. For the CDR3, the DNA is TGTGCCAGCACCCCAGAGGCAGGGCAGCATTCACCCCTCCACTTT.

CDR3 nucleotide sequence: TGCAGTGCTAGTGGGACAGGATACACTGAAGCTTTCTTT. This codes for CSASGTGYTEAFF. This chain uses TRBV20-1 with TRBJ1-1, with 8 nucleotides matching TRBD1. The V segment lost 3 bases and the J segment 3 bases; nucleotides outside the gene matches: 3. The CDR3 spans 13 residues. The V gene's germline CDR1 is DFQATT and CDR2 SNEGSKA (reference sequence).

The chain uses TRBV19 and TRBJ1-5; unclear D gene. Germline values: CDR1 LNHDA, CDR2 SQIVND (reference sequence). V dropped 6 bases and J dropped 4 bases, with 10 bases sitting between them. The CDR3 contains 13 residues. This chain's CDR3 is CASRPRGNQPQHF. CDR3 nucleotides: TGTGCCAGTAGGCCAAGAGGTAATCAGCCCCAGCATTTT.

CDR3 sequence: CASSLASLIERNEQFF. In DNA form, the CDR3 reads TGTGCCAGCAGCTTAGCGAGTCTGATTGAGAGGAATGAGCAGTTCTTC. V and J are TRBV7-2 and TRBJ2-1; D gene uncertain. CDR1 SGHTA and CDR2 FQGNSA come from the germline V gene. Trimming removed 0 bases at V and 7 bases at J, with 16 bases between. This CDR3 contains 16 residues.

The chain links TRBV7-9 to TRBJ1-2; 8 bases fit TRBD1. J gave up 4 bases and V 5 bases, and 12 bases lay outside the gene matches. The CDR3 runs 16 residues. Germline assignment: CDR1 SEHNR and CDR2 FQNEAQ (reference sequence). As DNA, the CDR3 is TGTGCCAGCAGCCAGGACAGGGCCAGAACCCTCTATGGCTACACCTTC. It yields the protein CASSQDRARTLYGYTF.

The gene calls are TRBV12-3 or TRBV12-4 and TRBJ2-7; 7 bases map to TRBD2. This CDR3 is built from 12 residues. V dropped 2 bases and J dropped 7; count of bases not matched to a gene: 2. CDR3 nucleotides: TGTGCCAGCAGTTTATACGGGGGGGAGCAGTACTTC. Amino acids: CASSLYGGEQYF.

This chain links TRBV28 with TRBJ2-4; D might be TRBD2 (6 bases). Germline assignment: CDR1 MDHEN and CDR2 SYDVKM. This CDR3 comprises 16 residues. Trimming removed 1 base from V and 6 bases from J, with 16 bases in between. The CDR3 loop reads CASSLYSLGGGNIQYF. CDR3 nucleotide sequence: TGTGCCAGCAGTTTATATTCTTTGGGGGGAGGAAACATTCAGTACTTC.

J is TRBJ2-2 and V is TRBV6-5; 7 bases map to TRBD1. The CDR3 is 15 amino acids. The V and J ends lost 10 bases and 3 bases, in that order; junction bases with no gene match: 11. The V gene's germline CDR1 is MNHEY and CDR2 SVGAGI. CDR3: CATRKGGPDTGELFF. The CDR3, as DNA: TGTGCCACCCGCAAAGGGGGCCCGGACACCGGGGAGCTGTTTTTT.

The chain joins TRBV9 to TRBJ2-3; D unclear. Germline loops: CDR1 SGDLS, CDR2 YYNGEE. Trimming stripped 3 bases from V and 2 bases from J, with 7 bases between. The CDR3 covers 13 residues. CDR3: CASSARYTDTQYF. CDR3 sequence (DNA): TGTGCCAGCAGCGCTCGGTACACAGATACGCAGTATTTT.

This clone was seen a single time. This sample also contains other DNA sequences that code for the same CDR3. The chain links TRBV29-1 to TRBJ1-1; a weak D match, TRBD1 (5 bases). The CDR3 totals 13 residues. Germline V gene data show CDR1 as SQVTM and CDR2 as ANQGSEA. V gave up 3 bases and J gave up 3 bases, with 11 bases separating them. Here the CDR3 reads CSVELQGDTEAFF. DNA for the CDR3: TGCAGCGTTGAGCTGCAGGGTGACACTGAAGCTTTCTTT.

J is TRBJ2-4 and V is TRBV2; TRBD2 aligns across 10 bases. Germline CDR1 is SNHLY and CDR2 is FYNNEI. Germline trimming cut 5 bases from V and 6 bases from J; bases unmatched to any gene: 10. The CDR3 is made up of 16 amino acids. Written as DNA, the CDR3 is TGTGCCAGCAGTACCTCCAGCGGGGGGGCTGGAAACATTCAGTACTTC. It specifies CASSTSSGGAGNIQYF.

The chain combines TRBV20-1 with TRBJ1-2; D perhaps matches TRBD1 (6 bases). The germline gives CDR1 DFQATT, CDR2 SNEGSKA (reference sequence). The V end lost 3 bases, the J end lost 4 bases, and 9 bases lay between the germline ends. The CDR3 is made up of 12 amino acids. The chain's CDR3 is CSASPDSYGYTF. The CDR3 DNA sequence: TGCAGTGCTAGTCCGGACAGCTATGGCTACACCTTC.

This clone turned up a few times. The CDR3 spells CASSRTKYYEQYF. In DNA, the CDR3 is TGTGCCAGCAGCCGGACTAAATACTACGAGCAGTACTTC. This sequence joins TRBV7-2 and TRBJ2-7, with D possibly matching TRBD2 (6 bases). The CDR3 has 13 amino acids. V was clipped by 5 bases and J by 3 bases, with 11 bases between them. Germline CDR1 SGHTA, CDR2 FQGNSA. Drawing the rest from reference TRBV7-2 and TRBJ2-7, the complete variable domain is GAGVSQSPSNKVTEKGKDVELRCDPISGHTALYWYRQSLGQGLEFLIYFQGNSAPDKSGLPSDRFSAERTGGSVSTLTIQRTQQEDSAVYLCASSRTKYYEQYFGPGTRLTVT.

The chain carries TRBV9 and TRBJ2-1, with 9 bases fitting TRBD2. This CDR3 spans 16 amino acids. Germline lookup yields CDR1 SGDLS and CDR2 YYNGEE. Trimming removed 2 bases from V and 7 bases from J; junction bases left unmatched: 10. The CDR3 here is CASSVGGGAGVNEQFF. Written as DNA, the CDR3 is TGTGCCAGCAGCGTCGGCGGGGGGGCCGGTGTTAATGAGCAGTTCTTC.

The CDR3 DNA reads as TGTGCCAGCAGCCGGGGGACAGGAGGTATATCCGGGGAGCTGTTTTTT. Translation: CASSRGTGGISGELFF. The gene calls are TRBV5-8 and TRBJ2-2, with 8 bases identical to TRBD1. With 4 bases clipped from V and 6 bases from J, the junction kept 11 bases outside the gene matches. The CDR3 totals 16 residues. CDR1 is SGHTS, CDR2 YDEGEE, per germline.

This clone was seen more than once but under ten times. V is TRBV6-5 and J is TRBJ1-2, with TRBD1 matching over 9 bases. CDR1 is MNHEY and CDR2 is SVGAGI in the germline V gene. This CDR3 is built from 13 residues. Germline trimming cut 5 bases from V and 4 bases from J; bases unmatched to any gene: 2. In DNA form, the CDR3 reads TGTGCCAGCAGTCCGACAGGGGGCTATGGCTACACCTTC. Protein product: CASSPTGGYGYTF.